A selection of T cell receptor beta chains follows, all from one sample in a study of CD8 T cells in Susac syndrome. MiXCR, run by TCRdb on the immunoSEQ multiplex PCR reads, gives a single entry per CDR3 protein. This table holds 180,000 or so distinct CDR3 sequences, approximately 96% found once. Sequencing used CD4+ T cells from PBMCs. These receptors were obtained from a human donor in good health. The CDR3 runs from the conserved cysteine through the conserved F or W. A D gene is named only where the DNA matches it firmly. Expanded clones are given a class, and other clones once, few, many or no size at all.

TRBJ2-2	NA	NA	TRBV3-1	CASSQAGANTGELFF	TGTGCCAGCAGCCAAGCGGGGGCGAACACCGGGGAGCTGTTTTTT
TRBJ1-5	NA	NA	TRBV6-5	CASSYSADQPQHF	TGTGCCAGCAGTTACTCGGCGGATCAGCCCCAGCATTTT
TRBJ1-2	NA	NA	TRBV4-3	CASSLGVGMDGYTF	TGCGCCAGCAGCCTAGGCGTGGGCATGGATGGCTACACCTTC
TRBJ1-5	NA	NA	TRBV29-1	CTPDSEERQPQHF	TGCACCCCGGACAGCGAAGAACGACAGCCCCAGCATTTT
TRBJ2-1	NA	TRBD1	TRBV5-1	CASRPTTGAIEQFF	TGCGCCAGCAGGCCGACGACAGGGGCGATTGAGCAGTTCTTC
TRBJ1-2	NA	NA	TRBV15	CATSRDLIGGGGGGYTF	TGTGCCACCAGCAGAGATCTAATTGGAGGGGGTGGAGGTGGCTACACCTTC
TRBJ1-1	NA	NA	TRBV6-2/TRBV6-3	CASRTRLEAFF	TGTGCCAGTCGAACACGCCTTGAAGCTTTCTTT
TRBJ2-5	once	NA	TRBV10-3	CAISYQGTETQYF	TGTGCCATCAGTTATCAGGGGACGGAGACCCAGTACTTC
TRBJ1-4	NA	NA	TRBV6-5	CATNGVGAQKLFF	TGTGCCACCAACGGTGTTGGGGCCCAAAAACTGTTTTTT
TRBJ1-2	NA	NA	TRBV20-1	CSARDLALGDYGYTF	TGCAGTGCTAGAGACCTGGCCCTTGGGGACTATGGCTACACCTTC
TRBJ2-2	once	NA	TRBV9	CASTLGDGNTGELFF	TGTGCCAGCACCTTGGGAGACGGGAACACCGGGGAGCTGTTTTTT
TRBJ1-6	NA	NA	TRBV5-1	CASSFQGSGDNSPLHF	TGCGCCAGCAGCTTTCAGGGGTCGGGAGATAATTCACCCCTCCACTTT
TRBJ2-5	NA	NA	TRBV9	CASSVSQGQETQYF	TGTGCCAGCAGCGTAAGTCAGGGCCAAGAGACCCAGTACTTC
TRBJ1-2	NA	NA	TRBV29-1	CSVEYSLRYTF	TGCAGCGTTGAATATTCGCTTCGCTACACCTTC
TRBJ1-2	NA	NA	TRBV30	CAWSPQSYGYTF	TGTGCCTGGAGTCCACAGAGCTATGGCTACACCTTC
TRBJ1-5	NA	NA	TRBV20-1	CSASDGTRPQHF	TGCAGTGCTAGTGACGGCACGCGGCCCCAGCATTTT
TRBJ1-1	NA	NA	TRBV9	CASSVAGQNTEAFF	TGTGCCAGCAGCGTAGCCGGGCAGAACACTGAAGCTTTCTTT
TRBJ2-1	NA	TRBD2	TRBV7-3	CASSSSGGGEQFF	TGTGCCAGCAGTTCTAGCGGGGGCGGTGAGCAGTTCTTC
TRBJ1-6	NA	NA	TRBV4-3	CASSQGPKGVGSPLHF	TGCGCCAGCAGCCAAGGGCCTAAGGGTGTGGGATCACCCCTCCACTTT
TRBJ2-7	NA	TRBD1	TRBV5-6	CASSRAGTGIGEQYF	TGTGCCAGCAGCCGGGCCGGGACAGGGATCGGCGAGCAGTACTTC
TRBJ2-1	NA	NA	TRBV7-9	CASKTKRRF	TGTGCCAGCAAAACAAAACGGCGCTTC
TRBJ1-2	NA	TRBD1	TRBV20-1	CSASSGQGMAGYTF	TGCAGTGCTAGTTCTGGACAGGGTATGGCTGGCTACACCTTC
TRBJ2-2	NA	TRBD2	TRBV19	CASSDTSGGRTGELFF	TGTGCCAGTAGTGATACTAGCGGGGGCCGCACCGGGGAGCTGTTTTTT
TRBJ2-1	NA	NA	TRBV5-6	CASSRGGDEQFF	TGTGCCAGCAGCCGCGGAGGGGATGAGCAGTTCTTC
TRBJ2-1	NA	TRBD1	TRBV15	CATSRSTGVYNEQFF	TGTGCCACCAGCAGGAGTACAGGGGTCTACAATGAGCAGTTCTTC
TRBJ1-2	NA	NA	TRBV18	CASSPLRQPRTDNYTF	TGTGCCAGCTCACCCCTACGACAGCCGAGAACTGACAACTACACCTTC
TRBJ1-6	NA	TRBD1	TRBV4-2	CASSADRVNSPLHF	TGTGCCAGCAGCGCGGACAGGGTAAATTCACCCCTCCACTTT
TRBJ1-2	NA	NA	TRBV2	CASRYSGDYTF	TGTGCCAGCAGATACTCCGGGGACTACACCTTC
TRBJ2-7	NA	TRBD1	TRBV3-1	CASSHRQGAREQYF	TGTGCCAGCAGCCATCGCCAGGGGGCGAGGGAGCAGTACTTC
TRBJ2-4	NA	TRBD1	TRBV5-4	CASSLGDRKNIQYF	TGTGCCAGCAGCCTAGGGGACAGGAAAAACATTCAGTACTTC
TRBJ2-3	NA	NA	TRBV5-1	CASSTGQPGGYTQYF	TGCGCCAGCAGCACGGGACAACCGGGGGGATATACGCAGTATTTT
TRBJ2-1	once	NA	TRBV3-1	CASSHRINEQFF	TGTGCCAGCAGCCATAGGATAAATGAGCAGTTCTTC
TRBJ1-2	NA	NA	TRBV20-1	CSAKKQANYGYTF	TGCAGTGCTAAAAAGCAGGCTAACTATGGCTACACCTTC
TRBJ2-7	NA	TRBD1	TRBV27	CASRPGQGAEQYF	TGTGCCAGCAGGCCGGGACAGGGGGCAGAGCAGTACTTC
TRBJ2-3	NA	NA	TRBV3-1	CASSQGAGSGTDTQYF	TGTGCCAGCAGCCAAGGGGCAGGCTCAGGGACAGATACGCAGTATTTT
TRBJ2-7	NA	TRBD1	TRBV5-1	CASSLGDRFSYEQYF	TGCGCCAGCAGCTTGGGGGACAGGTTCTCCTACGAGCAGTACTTC
TRBJ2-5	NA	TRBD2	TRBV24-1	CATSEGTAGGETQYF	TGTGCCACCAGCGAGGGGACAGCGGGAGGAGAGACCCAGTACTTC
TRBJ2-7	once	NA	TRBV7-2	CASSSSAWQYF	TGTGCCAGCAGCTCGAGCGCGTGGCAGTACTTC
TRBJ1-2	once	NA	TRBV20-1	CSARGYDGYTF	TGCAGTGCGAGGGGGTACGATGGCTACACCTTC
TRBJ1-1	NA	TRBD1	TRBV7-9	CASSRTGGTEAFF	TGTGCCAGCAGCCGAACAGGGGGCACTGAAGCTTTCTTT
TRBJ2-7	NA	NA	TRBV30	CAWRDAAYEQYF	TGTGCCTGGAGGGACGCGGCCTACGAGCAGTACTTC
TRBJ2-5	NA	NA	TRBV29-1	CSIQGGPETQYF	TGCAGTATCCAGGGGGGGCCGGAGACCCAGTACTTC
TRBJ2-7	NA	TRBD2	TRBV29-1	CSVVVPGLAGEQYF	TGCAGCGTTGTAGTCCCGGGACTAGCGGGGGAGCAGTACTTC
TRBJ1-1	NA	NA	TRBV7-9	CASSLASGEAFF	TGTGCCAGCAGCTTAGCATCGGGCGAAGCTTTCTTT
TRBJ1-6	NA	NA	TRBV7-2	CASSIGTLNSPLHF	TGTGCCAGCAGCATAGGGACACTTAATTCACCCCTCCACTTT
TRBJ2-1	NA	NA	TRBV5-6	CASSLGARASYNEQFF	TGTGCCAGCAGCTTGGGGGCCAGGGCCTCCTACAATGAGCAGTTCTTC
TRBJ2-1	NA	NA	TRBV15	CATSTGDSPRQFF	TGTGCCACCAGCACCGGGGACTCCCCTCGGCAGTTCTTC
TRBJ2-7	once	NA	TRBV18	CASSRAGEYEQYF	TGTGCCAGCTCACGCGCCGGAGAATACGAGCAGTACTTC
TRBJ1-1	NA	NA	TRBV29-1	CSVDAPGNTEAFF	TGCAGCGTTGATGCCCCGGGTAACACTGAAGCTTTCTTT